The present entry profiles one TCR beta chain with its context. Using immunoSEQ multiplex PCR, the repertoire was profiled, and TCRdb retains in-frame clones only, with some absent. The sample holds about 140,000 clones, roughly 82% seen once. These data belong to a study of blood T cell repertoires in COVID-19. This CDR3 is 13 amino acids long. Germline CDR1 reads MNHEY; CDR2 reads SVGEGT. V was clipped by 6 bases and J by 4 bases; unmatched bases: 3. The J gene is TRBJ2-5, the V gene TRBV6-2 or TRBV6-3, with 9 bases fitting TRBD2. The receptor was derived from a man older than 75 with acute or convalescent COVID-19. Sequencing used peripheral blood. Written as DNA, the CDR3 is TGTGCCAGCAGCACAGCGGGGGGAGAGACCCAGTACTTC. This gives the protein CASSTAGGETQYF.